The rows below give T cell receptor beta chains drawn from one sample of a study of cytomegalovirus exposure and HLA in healthy donors. Profiling relied on immunoSEQ multiplex PCR, and the TCRdb table lists in-frame clones only, not all of them. Found here are 90,000 to 150,000 clones, approximately 8.6% of them singletons; the top ten hold approximately 6.4%. Specimen: PBMCs. These receptors all come from a middle-aged woman in good health and CMV-seropositive. Each CDR3 is given with its conserved first and last residue. Fields, in order: CDR3 DNA, CDR3 protein, D gene, clone size, V gene, J gene. D genes are given only for firm matches. Size is stated for part of the rows, as once, few or many counts, or as a class when the clone is expanded.

TGTGCCAGTAGTATTTCGGGTCCTAGCAATTCACCCCTCCACTTT	CASSISGPSNSPLHF	NA	NA	TRBV19	TRBJ1-6
TGTGCCAGCAGCCGGACAGGAAACTCCTACGAGCAGTACTTC	CASSRTGNSYEQYF	TRBD1	few	TRBV6-5	TRBJ2-7
TGTGCCAGCAGCTTAGGGTTGCCAGACACAGATACGCAGTATTTT	CASSLGLPDTDTQYF	NA	few	TRBV7-9	TRBJ2-3
TGTGCCAGCAGTTATTCTAACGGGGGATTCACTGAAGCTTTCTTT	CASSYSNGGFTEAFF	NA	medium-sized	TRBV2	TRBJ1-1
TGTGCCAGCAGTGGGGACAGGGTCTATAATTCACCCCTCCACTTT	CASSGDRVYNSPLHF	TRBD1	few	TRBV2	TRBJ1-6
TGCGCCAGCAGCTTGGCCGCCGGGAACACTGAAGCTTTCTTT	CASSLAAGNTEAFF	NA	NA	TRBV5-1	TRBJ1-1
TGTGCCAGCAGTTACGCGACGGACAGGGCCTACGAGCAGTACTTC	CASSYATDRAYEQYF	TRBD1	NA	TRBV6-5	TRBJ2-7
TGTGCCAGCTCCCCGGGACTAGCGGGGGGGCTAGATACGCAGTATTTT	CASSPGLAGGLDTQYF	TRBD2	NA	TRBV4-2	TRBJ2-3
TGTGCCAGCAGTTTCCCCGGACTAGCGGAGGCCTACAATGAGCAGTTCTTC	CASSFPGLAEAYNEQFF	TRBD2	few	TRBV27	TRBJ2-1
TGTGCCAGCAGTCCCGGGACAGGGACCTTCTACGAGCAGTACTTC	CASSPGTGTFYEQYF	TRBD1	NA	TRBV28	TRBJ2-7
TGTGCCACCCAGGGACTAGCGGGACCCCAAGGAGAGACCCAGTACTTC	CATQGLAGPQGETQYF	TRBD2	NA	TRBV19	TRBJ2-5
TGTGCCGCCGGGGAGGACGAGCAGTACTTC	CAAGEDEQYF	NA	few	TRBV28	TRBJ2-7
TGTGCCAGCAGCTTAGGAGCGCTGATTCCCCGCGGACTCTACACCTTC	CASSLGALIPRGLYTF	NA	few	TRBV7-9	TRBJ1-2
TGTGCCAGCAGCCCAGCGATATCCTCTGGAAACACCATATATTTT	CASSPAISSGNTIYF	NA	few	TRBV6-6	TRBJ1-3
TGCGCCAGCAGCCAAAATCCCAGGGTGCACACTGAAGCTTTCTTT	CASSQNPRVHTEAFF	NA	NA	TRBV4-1	TRBJ1-1
TGTGCCAGCAGCTTATCTCCCCTAGCGGTGTCCTTC	CASSLSPLAVSF	TRBD2	few	TRBV13	TRBJ2-7
TGTGCCAGCAGCTTTACTAGAACTGGCACCGGGGAGCTGTTTTTT	CASSFTRTGTGELFF	NA	NA	TRBV7-6	TRBJ2-2
TGCGCCAGCAGCTTGGGGACGGGGATCTCCAGCTACACCTTC	CASSLGTGISSYTF	NA	few	TRBV5-1	TRBJ1-2
TGTGCCAGCAGTGCCGGAGGGGAAAATCAGCCCCAGCATTTT	CASSAGGENQPQHF	NA	NA	TRBV6-1	TRBJ1-5
TGTGCCAGCTCACCACGGACATACCAACCGAACACCGGGGAGCTGTTTTTT	CASSPRTYQPNTGELFF	NA	NA	TRBV18	TRBJ2-2
TGCGCCAGCAGCTTGGCGGGGTACTACGCGCTAGAGGGCTACACCTTC	CASSLAGYYALEGYTF	NA	few	TRBV5-1	TRBJ1-2
TGTGCCAGCAGCCCCGGGACAGCTTACGAGCAGTACTTC	CASSPGTAYEQYF	NA	once	TRBV21-1	TRBJ2-7
TGTGCCAGCAGTTACTCGACTACTAATGAAAAACTGTTTTTT	CASSYSTTNEKLFF	NA	NA	TRBV6-5	TRBJ1-4
TGTGCCACCAGCAGATCGGGAGTCTACGAGCAGTACTTC	CATSRSGVYEQYF	NA	few	TRBV15	TRBJ2-7
TGTGCCTGGAGTGTCCGGGACAGAGTGAACGTCCTGACTTTC	CAWSVRDRVNVLTF	TRBD1	few	TRBV30	TRBJ2-6
TGTGCCAGCAGTCGGCTAGTCAATGAAAAACTGTTTTTT	CASSRLVNEKLFF	NA	NA	TRBV6-6	TRBJ1-4
TGTGCCAGTAGTACCCAGGGGCGGGTGCCCCAGCATTTT	CASSTQGRVPQHF	NA	few	TRBV19	TRBJ1-5
TGTGCCAGCAGCTTAGACGCAGGGGCCTCAGGAAATTCACCCCTCCACTTT	CASSLDAGASGNSPLHF	NA	few	TRBV7-9	TRBJ1-6
TGCGCCAGCAGCTCCAGGGACACTAACTATGGCTACACCTTC	CASSSRDTNYGYTF	NA	few	TRBV5-1	TRBJ1-2
TGTGCCAGTAGTATTGTTGGCAGGGGCGATCAGCCCCAGCATTTT	CASSIVGRGDQPQHF	NA	NA	TRBV19	TRBJ1-5
TGTGCCAGCAGCTTGGGGGGCAGAAGCAATCAGCCCCAGCATTTT	CASSLGGRSNQPQHF	NA	NA	TRBV5-8	TRBJ1-5
TGCGCCAGCAGCAGGACAGTGAGTAATGAAAAACTGTTTTTT	CASSRTVSNEKLFF	NA	few	TRBV5-1	TRBJ1-4
TGTGCCAGCAGCCGAAGGGACAGCTACAATGAGCAGTTCTTC	CASSRRDSYNEQFF	TRBD1	NA	TRBV28	TRBJ2-1
TGTGCCAGCAGCTTATACCCGAGCTCCTACGAGCAGTACTTC	CASSLYPSSYEQYF	NA	NA	TRBV7-6	TRBJ2-7
TGTGCCATCAGTGGGACAGCCAACATGAACACTGAAGCTTTCTTT	CAISGTANMNTEAFF	NA	NA	TRBV10-3	TRBJ1-1
TGTGCCAGCAAGTCGAGTACCGGACAAATTGGAAACTATGGCTACACCTTC	CASKSSTGQIGNYGYTF	NA	NA	TRBV19	TRBJ1-2
TGCAGCGTTGAGGTCGAGCGTACTCAAGAGACCCAGTACTTC	CSVEVERTQETQYF	NA	NA	TRBV29-1	TRBJ2-5
TGTGCCAGCAGCTTGGCTAGCGGGGACTACGAGCAGTACTTC	CASSLASGDYEQYF	TRBD2	few	TRBV5-4	TRBJ2-7
TGTGCCTGGAAAAGCAAGGGGGTCTACGAGCAGTACTTC	CAWKSKGVYEQYF	NA	few	TRBV30	TRBJ2-7
TGTGCCACCCAATTTAGCGGCTTGAACACTGAAGCTTTCTTT	CATQFSGLNTEAFF	NA	few	TRBV6-1	TRBJ1-1
TGCGCCAGCAGCTTGGAAGGGTTAGCGGGGGGCCAAGAGACCCAGTACTTC	CASSLEGLAGGQETQYF	TRBD2	few	TRBV5-1	TRBJ2-5
TGTGCCAGTAGTATTAGTCTAGCGGGGCTCTATGAGCAGTTCTTC	CASSISLAGLYEQFF	TRBD2	NA	TRBV19	TRBJ2-1
TGTGCCAGCAGCTTCGAGGGTCGGTACGAGCAGTACTTC	CASSFEGRYEQYF	NA	few	TRBV5-6	TRBJ2-7